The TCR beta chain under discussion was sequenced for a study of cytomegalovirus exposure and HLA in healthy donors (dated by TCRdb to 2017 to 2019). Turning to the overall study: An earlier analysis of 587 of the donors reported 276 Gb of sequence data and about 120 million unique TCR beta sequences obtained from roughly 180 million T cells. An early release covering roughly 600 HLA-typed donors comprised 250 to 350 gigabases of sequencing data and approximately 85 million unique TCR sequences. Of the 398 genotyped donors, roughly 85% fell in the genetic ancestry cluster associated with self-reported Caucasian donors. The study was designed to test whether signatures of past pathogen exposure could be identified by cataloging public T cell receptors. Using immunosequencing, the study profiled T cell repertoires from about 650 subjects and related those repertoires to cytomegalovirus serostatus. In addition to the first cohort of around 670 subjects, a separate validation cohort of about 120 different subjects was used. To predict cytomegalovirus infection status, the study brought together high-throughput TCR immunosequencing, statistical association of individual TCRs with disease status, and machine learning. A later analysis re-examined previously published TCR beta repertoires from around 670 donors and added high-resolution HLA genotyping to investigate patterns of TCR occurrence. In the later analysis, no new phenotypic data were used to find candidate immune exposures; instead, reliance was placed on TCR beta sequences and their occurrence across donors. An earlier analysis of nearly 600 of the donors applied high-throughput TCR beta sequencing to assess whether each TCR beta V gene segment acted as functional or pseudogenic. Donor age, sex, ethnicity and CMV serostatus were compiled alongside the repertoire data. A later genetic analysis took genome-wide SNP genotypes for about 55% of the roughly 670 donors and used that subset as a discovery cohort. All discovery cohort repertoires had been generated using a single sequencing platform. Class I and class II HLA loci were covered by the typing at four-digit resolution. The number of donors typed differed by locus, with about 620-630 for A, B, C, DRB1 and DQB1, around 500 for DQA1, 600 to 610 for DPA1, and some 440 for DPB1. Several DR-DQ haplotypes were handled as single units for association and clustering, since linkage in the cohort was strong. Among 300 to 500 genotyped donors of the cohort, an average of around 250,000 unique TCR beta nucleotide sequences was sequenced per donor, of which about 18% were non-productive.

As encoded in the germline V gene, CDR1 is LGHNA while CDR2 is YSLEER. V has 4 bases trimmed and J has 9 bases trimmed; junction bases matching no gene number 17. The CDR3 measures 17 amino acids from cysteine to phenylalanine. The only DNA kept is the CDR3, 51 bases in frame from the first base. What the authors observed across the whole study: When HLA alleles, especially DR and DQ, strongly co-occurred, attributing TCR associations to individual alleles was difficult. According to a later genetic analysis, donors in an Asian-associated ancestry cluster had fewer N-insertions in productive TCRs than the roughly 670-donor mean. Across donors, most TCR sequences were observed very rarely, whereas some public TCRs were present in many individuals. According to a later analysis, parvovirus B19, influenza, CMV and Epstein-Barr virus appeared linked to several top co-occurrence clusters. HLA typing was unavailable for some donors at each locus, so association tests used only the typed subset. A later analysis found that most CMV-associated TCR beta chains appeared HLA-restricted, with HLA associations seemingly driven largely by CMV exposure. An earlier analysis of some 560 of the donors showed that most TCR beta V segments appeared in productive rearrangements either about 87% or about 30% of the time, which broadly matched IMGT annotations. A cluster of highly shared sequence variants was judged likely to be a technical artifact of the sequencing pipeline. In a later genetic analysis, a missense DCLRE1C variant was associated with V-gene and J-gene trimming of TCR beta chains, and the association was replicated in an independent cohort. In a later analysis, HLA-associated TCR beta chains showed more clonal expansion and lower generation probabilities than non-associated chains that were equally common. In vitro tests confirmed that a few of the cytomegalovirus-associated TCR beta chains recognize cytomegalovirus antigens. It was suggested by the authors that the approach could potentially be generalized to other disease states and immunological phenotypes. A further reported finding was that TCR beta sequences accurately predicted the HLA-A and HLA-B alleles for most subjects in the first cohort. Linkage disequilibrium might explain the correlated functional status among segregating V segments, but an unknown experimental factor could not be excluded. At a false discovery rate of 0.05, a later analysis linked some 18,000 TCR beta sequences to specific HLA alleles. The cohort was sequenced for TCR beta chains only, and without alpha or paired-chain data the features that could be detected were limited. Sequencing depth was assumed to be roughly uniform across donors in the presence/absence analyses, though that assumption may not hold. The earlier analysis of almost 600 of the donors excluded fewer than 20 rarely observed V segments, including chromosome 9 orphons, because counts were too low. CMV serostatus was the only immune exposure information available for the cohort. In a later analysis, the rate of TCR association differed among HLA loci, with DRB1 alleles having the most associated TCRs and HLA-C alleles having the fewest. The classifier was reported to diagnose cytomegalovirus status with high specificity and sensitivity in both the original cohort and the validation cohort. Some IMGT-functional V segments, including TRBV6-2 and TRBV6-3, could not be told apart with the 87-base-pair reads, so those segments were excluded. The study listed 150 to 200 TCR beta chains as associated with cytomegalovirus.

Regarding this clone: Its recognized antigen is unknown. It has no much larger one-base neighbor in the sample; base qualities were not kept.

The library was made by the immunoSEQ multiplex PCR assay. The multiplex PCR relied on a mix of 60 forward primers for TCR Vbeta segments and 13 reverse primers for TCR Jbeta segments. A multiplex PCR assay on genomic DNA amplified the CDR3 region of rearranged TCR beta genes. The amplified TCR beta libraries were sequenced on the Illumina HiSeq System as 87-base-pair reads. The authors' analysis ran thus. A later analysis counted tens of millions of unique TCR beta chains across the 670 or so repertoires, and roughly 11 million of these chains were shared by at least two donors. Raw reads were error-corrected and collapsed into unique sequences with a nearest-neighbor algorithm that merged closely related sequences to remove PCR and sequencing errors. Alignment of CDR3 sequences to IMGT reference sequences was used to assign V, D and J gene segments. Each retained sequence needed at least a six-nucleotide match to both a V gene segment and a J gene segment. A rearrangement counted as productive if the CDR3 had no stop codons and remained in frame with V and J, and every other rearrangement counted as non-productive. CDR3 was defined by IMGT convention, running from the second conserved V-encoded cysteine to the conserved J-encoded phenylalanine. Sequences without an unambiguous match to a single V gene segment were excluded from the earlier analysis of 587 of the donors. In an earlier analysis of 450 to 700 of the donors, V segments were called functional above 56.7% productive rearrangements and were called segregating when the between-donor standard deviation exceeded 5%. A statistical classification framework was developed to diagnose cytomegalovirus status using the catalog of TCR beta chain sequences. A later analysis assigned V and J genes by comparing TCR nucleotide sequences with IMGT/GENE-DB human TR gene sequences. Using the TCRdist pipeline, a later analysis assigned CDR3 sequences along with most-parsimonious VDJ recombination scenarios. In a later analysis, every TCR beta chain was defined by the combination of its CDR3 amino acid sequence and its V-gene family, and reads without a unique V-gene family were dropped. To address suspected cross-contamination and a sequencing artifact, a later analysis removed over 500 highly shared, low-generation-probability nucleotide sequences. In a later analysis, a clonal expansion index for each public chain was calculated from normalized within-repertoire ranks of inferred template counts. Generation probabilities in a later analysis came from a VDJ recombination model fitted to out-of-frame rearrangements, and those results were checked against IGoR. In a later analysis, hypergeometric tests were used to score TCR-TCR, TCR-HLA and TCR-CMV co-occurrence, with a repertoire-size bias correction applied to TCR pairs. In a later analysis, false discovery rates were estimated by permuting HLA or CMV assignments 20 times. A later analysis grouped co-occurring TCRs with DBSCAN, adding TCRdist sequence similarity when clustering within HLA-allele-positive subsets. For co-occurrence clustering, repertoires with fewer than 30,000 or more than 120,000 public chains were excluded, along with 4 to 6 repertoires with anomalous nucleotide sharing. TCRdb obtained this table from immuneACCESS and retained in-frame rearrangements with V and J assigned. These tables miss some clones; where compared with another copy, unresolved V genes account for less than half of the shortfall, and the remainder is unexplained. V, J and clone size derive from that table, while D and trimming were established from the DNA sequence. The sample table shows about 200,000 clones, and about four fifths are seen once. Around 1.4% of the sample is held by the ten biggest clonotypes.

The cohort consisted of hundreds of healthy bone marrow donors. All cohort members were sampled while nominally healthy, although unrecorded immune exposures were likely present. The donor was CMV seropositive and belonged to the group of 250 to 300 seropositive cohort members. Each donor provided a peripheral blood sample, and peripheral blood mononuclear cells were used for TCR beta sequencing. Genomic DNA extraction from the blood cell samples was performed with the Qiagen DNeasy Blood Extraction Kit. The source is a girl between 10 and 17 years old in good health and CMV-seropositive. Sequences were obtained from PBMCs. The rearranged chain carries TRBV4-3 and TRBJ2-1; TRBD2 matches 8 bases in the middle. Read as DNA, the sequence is TGCGCCAGCAGCCCTAGCGGGCTAGCTTCGGATAGTAGTGAGCAGTTCTTC. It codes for CASSPSGLASDSSEQFF.